This T cell receptor beta chain was identified during a study of blood T cell repertoires in COVID-19. Authors' data handling: Amplified reference gene primers provided the basis for estimating nucleated cell counts. Some clones are missing from TCRdb's copy, which holds only in-frame ones; the method was immunoSEQ multiplex PCR. That table gives V, J and clone size, and the DNA gave D and trimming. The sample contains a few hundred thousand clones, around 87% of which appear only once. The J segment lost 2 bases and the V segment lost 4 bases, leaving 6 bases of the junction unmatched. The CDR3 runs 15 residues. Germline lookup yields CDR1 SGHRS and CDR2 YFSETQ.

This chain joins TRBV5-1 and TRBJ1-3; 7 bases align to TRBD1. Sequencing was carried out using peripheral blood. The receptor comes from a human donor in a cohort sampled during active COVID-19. CDR3 protein: CASSTEQGTGNTIYF. Written as DNA, the CDR3 is TGCGCCAGCAGCACTGAACAGGGGACTGGAAACACCATATATTTT.